These 14 T cell receptor beta chains originate from one sample sequenced in a study of CD8+ T cells in alopecia areata (dated by TCRdb to about 2018). The receptor library was made with the immunoSEQ multiplex PCR assay. RNA was extracted from all samples and reverse transcribed into cDNA, which served as template for TCR sequencing. The immuneACCESS repertoire file appears here via TCRdb, limited to in-frame rearrangements. These files lack a portion of the clones; in checked studies, under half of the deficit traces to unresolved V genes, and the cause of the others is not known. This sample gives 90,000 to 120,000 clones in total; around 55% of them show up just once. Less than 25% of the sample comes from the top ten. The source material was CD8+ T cells sorted from blood. These receptors came from a human donor in good health.

This clone occurred a few times. V gene TRBV5-6 combines with J gene TRBJ2-1, with D possibly matching TRBD1 (6 bases). Between the trimmed V and J ends, which lost 2 bases and 4 bases, there was a span of 10 bases. This CDR3 region has 14 residues. Germline-derived CDR1 and CDR2 are SGHDT and YYEEEE. CDR3: CASSLGTYYNEQFF. The CDR3 DNA reads TGTGCCAGCAGCTTAGGGACATATTACAATGAGCAGTTCTTC.

This chain links TRBV28 with TRBJ2-7; no reliable D call. The germline gives CDR1 MDHEN, CDR2 SYDVKM. The CDR3 totals 13 residues. V lost 4 bases and J lost 0, with 7 bases in between. The CDR3 sequence: CASSSETSYEQYF. CDR3 nucleotide sequence: TGTGCCAGCAGTTCGGAGACCTCCTACGAGCAGTACTTC.

The rearrangement links TRBV4-1 to TRBJ2-3; 7 bases agree with TRBD1. This CDR3 has 13 amino acids. Germline CDR1 and CDR2: MGHRA and YSYEKL. V lost 3 bases and J lost 5; bases outside the gene matches: 2. The chain's CDR3 is CASSHGTVDTQYF. CDR3 coding DNA: TGCGCCAGCAGCCATGGGACAGTAGATACGCAGTATTTT.

The gene calls are TRBV9 and TRBJ2-1, with 9 bases lining up with TRBD2. The CDR3 sequence is 14 residues long. The germline gives CDR1 SGDLS, CDR2 YYNGEE. V lost 5 bases and J lost 8; bases outside the gene matches: 8. CDR3 loop: CASRGTSSGHEQFF. DNA for the CDR3: TGTGCCAGCAGGGGGACTAGCTCGGGGCATGAGCAGTTCTTC.

This chain connects TRBV10-3 to TRBJ2-3, with D tentatively TRBD1 (6 bases). Germline CDR1 ENHRY, CDR2 SYGVKD. The CDR3 is 16 amino acids. V lost 11 bases and J 5 bases, leaving 26 bases between the germline ends. The CDR3 loop reads CAAQAWGHRVGDTQYF. The CDR3, as DNA: TGTGCCGCCCAGGCCTGGGGGCACCGAGTCGGAGATACGCAGTATTTT.

This clone turned up a few times. The chain recombines TRBV19 with TRBJ1-5; 8 bases are a match to TRBD1. Germline V gene lookup returns CDR1 LNHDA and CDR2 SQIVND (reference sequence). The length of the CDR3 is 15 residues. The junction had 4 bases not matched to a gene; V was cut back by 4 bases and J by 2 bases. The DNA of the CDR3 is TGTGCCAGTAGTACTTGGGGACAGGGCAATCAGCCCCAGCATTTT. This gives the protein CASSTWGQGNQPQHF.

This chain connects TRBV7-6 to TRBJ2-3; 8 bases are shared with TRBD2. CDR3 length: 15 residues. The germline V gene encodes CDR1 SGHVS and CDR2 FNYEAQ. J gave up 4 bases and V 3 bases, and 6 bases lay outside the gene matches. The CDR3 sequence is CASSFVAGGPDTQYF. CDR3 bases: TGTGCCAGCAGCTTTGTGGCGGGGGGCCCAGATACGCAGTATTTT.

V and J are TRBV7-8 and TRBJ1-2; perhaps TRBD1 as D (6 bases). Germline V gene lookup returns CDR1 SGHVS and CDR2 FQNEAQ. Trimming shortened V by 5 bases and J by 12 bases, and 16 bases separated the two germline ends. The CDR3 runs 12 residues. The CDR3 loop reads CASSPGGRNHTF. For the CDR3, the DNA is TGTGCCAGCAGCCCGGGGGGGCGTAATCACACCTTC.

In this sample, this clone turned up a few times. CDR3 coding DNA: TGTGCCAGTAGTCTTAGACTAGGGAGCACAGATACGCAGTATTTT. Translation gives CASSLRLGSTDTQYF. The chain combines TRBV19 with TRBJ2-3; D might be TRBD2 (6 bases). V shed 5 bases and J shed 0 bases, with 12 bases lying between them. Germline V gives CDR1 LNHDA, CDR2 SQIVND (reference sequence). The CDR3 has 15 amino acids.

The chain combines TRBV5-1 with TRBJ1-1; TRBD1 agrees at 8 bases. The germline gives CDR1 SGHRS, CDR2 YFSETQ. The CDR3 totals 14 residues. Germline trimming cut 3 bases from V and 3 bases from J; bases unmatched to any gene: 4. The CDR3 coding sequence is TGCGCCAGCAGCTCAGGGGGCGCGTACACTGAAGCTTTCTTT. The encoded protein is CASSSGGAYTEAFF. Variable domain in full (rest from reference TRBV5-1 and TRBJ1-1): KAGVTQTPRYLIKTRGQQVTLSCSPISGHRSVSWYQQTPGQGLQFLFEYFSETQRNKGNFPGRFSGRQFSNSRSEMNVSTLELGDSALYLCASSSGGAYTEAFFGQGTRLTVV.

CDR3 sequence: CASTPWGESQETQYF. The DNA of the CDR3 is TGTGCCAGCACCCCCTGGGGGGAAAGTCAAGAGACCCAGTACTTC. The chain carries TRBV28 and TRBJ2-5; tentative D call: TRBD2 (6 bases). CDR1 and CDR2 from the germline V gene are MDHEN and SYDVKM. V was shortened by 7 bases and J by 2 bases, with 17 bases between the two germline ends. The CDR3 consists of 15 residues.

The rearrangement uses TRBV7-2 and TRBJ2-5, with 10 bases aligning to TRBD2. V was pared by 3 bases and J by 2 bases, with 9 bases of the junction left unmatched. CDR3 length equals 17 residues. Germline V gives CDR1 SGHTA, CDR2 FQGNSA. CDR3 bases: TGTGCCAGCAGCTTCGGGCTAGCGGGGGCCTCTCAAGAGACCCAGTACTTC. Amino acid sequence: CASSFGLAGASQETQYF.

This clone was recorded at least ten times. The chain is built from TRBV7-6 and TRBJ2-3, with TRBD2 identical over 13 bases. Germline values: CDR1 SGHVS, CDR2 FNYEAQ. V was clipped by 5 bases and J by 3 bases; unmatched bases: 5. The CDR3 extends over 16 amino acids. This CDR3 reads CASSRTSGGLTDTQYF. The DNA for the CDR3 is TGTGCCAGCAGCCGGACTAGCGGGGGCCTAACAGATACGCAGTATTTT.

The chain employs TRBV9 and TRBJ1-2; D unresolved. The germline V and J ends were trimmed by 5 bases and 2 bases, with 4 bases remaining between them. The CDR3 extends over 11 amino acids. CDR1 is SGDLS, CDR2 YYNGEE, per germline. In DNA form, the CDR3 reads TGTGCCAGCAGGGGAAACTATGGCTACACCTTC. Residues: CASRGNYGYTF.